The next 27 T cell receptor beta chains were all read from a single sample in a study of T-cell memory formation after mild COVID-19. Each CDR3 protein is one row after TCRdb ran MiXCR on the 5' RACE reads. The table has some 150,000 distinct CDR3 sequences, 6% to 6.5% seen once. The sequencing sample was made of PBMCs or a T cell subset sorted from them (not recorded which). All receptors come from an adult woman who had mild COVID-19 (a few samples of this study predate the infection). Cell type and time point are not known.

This clonotype turned up a few times. J is TRBJ2-1 and V is TRBV3-1; TRBD2 matches at 9 bases. Germline assignment: CDR1 LGHDT and CDR2 YNNKEL (reference sequence). The V gene end was trimmed by 4 bases and the J gene end by 7 bases; junction bases not matched to a gene: 5. The CDR3 extends over 14 amino acids. CDR3 in amino acids: CASSPGLASNEQFF. In DNA, the CDR3 is TGTGCCAGCAGCCCGGGACTAGCCTCTAATGAGCAGTTCTTC.

In this sample, this clonotype turned up many times. This chain uses TRBV29-1 with TRBJ2-7; 10 nucleotides line up with TRBD2. J gave up 6 bases and V 6 bases, and 11 bases lay outside the gene matches. CDR3 length: 14 residues. From germline, CDR1 is SQVTM and CDR2 ANQGSEA. The CDR3, as DNA: TGCAGCGTCGGGCGAGGAGCGGGAGGGATCGAGCAGTACTTC. This encodes CSVGRGAGGIEQYF.

This clonotype was recorded a few times. The rearrangement links TRBV4-1 to TRBJ1-1; D is ambiguous. CDR1 and CDR2 from the germline V gene are MGHRA and YSYEKL. V lost 4 bases and J lost 1, with 13 bases in between. The CDR3 runs to 15 residues. CDR3 sequence: CASSPYEAGNTEAFF. CDR3 in DNA: TGCGCCAGCAGCCCGTATGAGGCAGGGAACACTGAAGCTTTCTTT.

This clonotype has at least ten counts. The chain has TRBV4-2 and TRBJ1-1; D perhaps matches TRBD1 (6 bases). This CDR3 has 15 residues. Trimming removed 1 base at V and 0 bases at J, with 9 bases between. Germline values: CDR1 LGHNA, CDR2 YNFKEQ. CDR3 DNA: TGTGCCAGCAGCCAAGGACAGGACATGAACACTGAAGCTTTCTTT. Its protein product is CASSQGQDMNTEAFF.

This clonotype was observed at least ten times. The rearrangement links TRBV20-1 to TRBJ2-1, with a weak D call TRBD1 (5 bases). With 0 bases removed from V and 9 bases from J, the gap between germline ends came to 12 bases. The CDR3 is 13 amino acids. Germline CDR1 and CDR2: DFQATT and SNEGSKA (reference sequence). The CDR3 reads CSARDTGVSEQFF. CDR3 in DNA: TGCAGTGCTAGAGATACAGGTGTCTCTGAGCAGTTCTTC.

This clonotype was seen a handful of times. The J gene is TRBJ2-7, the V gene TRBV9; D might be TRBD2 (6 bases). CDR3 size: 14 residues. Trimming cost V 4 bases and J 3 bases, with 14 bases left between them. Germline V lookup: CDR1 SGDLS, CDR2 YYNGEE. The CDR3: CASSPAGPRYEQYF. In nucleotides, the CDR3 is TGTGCCAGCAGCCCCGCGGGACCACGCTACGAGCAGTACTTC.

This clonotype was counted many times. The junction departs from germline at one end; a sequencing error may be responsible. This sequence joins TRBV6-5 and TRBJ1-1, with D unresolved. The CDR3 is 14 amino acids. Germline V CDR1 and CDR2: MNHEY, SVGAGI. CDR3 amino acids: CASSRSAGNSEAFF. DNA for the CDR3: TGTGCCAGCAGCCGCAGTGCCGGGAACTCTGAAGCTTTCTTT.

The genes are TRBV20-1 and TRBJ2-3; weak D call: TRBD2 (7 bases). Germline V gene sequence: CDR1 DFQATT, CDR2 SNEGSKA (reference sequence). V was trimmed by 4 bases and J by 0 bases, leaving 11 bases between them. CDR3 length equals 14 residues. The CDR3 DNA reads as TGCAGTGCTACAGGGGAGGGTAGCACAGATACGCAGTATTTT. Protein product: CSATGEGSTDTQYF.

This clonotype was seen ten or more times. The chain couples TRBV6-2 or TRBV6-3 to TRBJ1-1; D call uncertain. The germline CDR1 and CDR2 sequences are MNHEY and SVGEGT. The CDR3 runs to 14 residues. Trimming removed 2 bases from V and 2 bases from J, with 9 bases in between. DNA of the CDR3: TGTGCCAGCAGTTACCGGACTGCTAACACTGAAGCTTTCTTT. Translating gives CASSYRTANTEAFF.

There are many counts of this clonotype. The chain uses TRBV20-1 and TRBJ2-3; 10 nucleotides line up with TRBD1. The CDR3 spans 16 residues. Germline trimming cut 0 bases from V and 1 base from J; bases unmatched to any gene: 4. Germline CDR1 and CDR2: DFQATT and SNEGSKA (reference sequence). CDR3 nucleotides: TGCAGTGCTAGAGATCCCGGGACAGGGGGCACAGATACGCAGTATTTT. It yields the protein CSARDPGTGGTDTQYF.

This clonotype has ten or more counts. The chain links TRBV29-1 to TRBJ1-1; possible D gene TRBD1, 5 bases. This CDR3 is built from 14 residues. The germline V and J ends were trimmed by 5 bases and 0 bases, with 13 bases remaining between them. CDR1 and CDR2 (germline): SQVTM, ANQGSEA. The CDR3 bases are TGCAGCGTTCGAACTGGGACCCTGAACACTGAAGCTTTCTTT. This encodes CSVRTGTLNTEAFF.

This clonotype was recorded a few times. The gene calls are TRBV12-3 or TRBV12-4 and TRBJ2-7; a possible D gene is TRBD2 (6 bases). V dropped 6 bases and J dropped 0 bases, with 15 bases sitting between them. The CDR3 is made up of 15 amino acids. As DNA, the CDR3 is TGTGCCAGCAGCAAGGGGCTTAGCGGCTCCTACGAGCAGTACTTC. Encoded protein: CASSKGLSGSYEQYF.

The sample holds many counts of this clonotype. The J gene is TRBJ2-5, the V gene TRBV9; TRBD1 agrees at 7 bases. Germline assignment: CDR1 SGDLS and CDR2 YYNGEE. Germline trimming cut 6 bases from V and 5 bases from J; bases unmatched to any gene: 4. The CDR3 consists of 12 residues. The CDR3 coding sequence is TGTGCCAGCAAAGGGGGCGGGGAGACCCAGTACTTC. Translated, it gives CASKGGGETQYF.

In its sample, this clonotype was seen a few times. The chain uses TRBV7-2 and TRBJ1-1, with TRBD1 matching over 8 bases. This CDR3 contains 16 residues. Germline loops: CDR1 SGHTA, CDR2 FQGNSA. Unmatched junction bases numbered 11, after V lost 2 bases and J lost 6 bases. CDR3 in amino acids: CASSLIQTGANAEAFF. In DNA, the CDR3 is TGTGCCAGCAGCTTAATCCAGACAGGGGCTAATGCTGAAGCTTTCTTT. Looking up the rest from reference TRBV7-2 and TRBJ1-1 gives the full variable domain: GAGVSQSPSNKVTEKGKDVELRCDPISGHTALYWYRQSLGQGLEFLIYFQGNSAPDKSGLPSDRFSAERTGGSVSTLTIQRTQQEDSAVYLCASSLIQTGANAEAFFGQGTRLTVV.

This clonotype was found a few times. This chain uses TRBV6-6 with TRBJ1-5; a weak D match, TRBD1 (6 bases). CDR3 length: 16 amino acids. Germline CDR1 MNHNY, CDR2 SVGAGI (reference sequence). Trimming shortened V by 6 bases and J by 2 bases, and 17 bases separated the two germline ends. The CDR3: CASRHPGAAGNQPQHF. The CDR3 coding sequence is TGTGCCAGCAGGCATCCAGGGGCCGCGGGCAATCAGCCCCAGCATTTT.

This clonotype was seen at least ten times. The chain joins TRBV12-3 or TRBV12-4 to TRBJ1-1; 8 nucleotides line up with TRBD1. The CDR3 is 13 amino acids. Trimming cost V 10 bases and J 1 base; bases outside gene matches: 5. CDR3 in DNA: TGTGCCAATGACAGGGGACCGAACACTGAAGCTTTCTTT. Protein sequence: CANDRGPNTEAFF.

At least ten counts were recorded for this clonotype. Lacking the conserved final phenylalanine or tryptophan, this CDR3 likely reflects a read error. It is unclear where the CDR3 begins or ends on the DNA, so no DNA is shown, and the CDR3 is as TCRdb lists it. The gene calls are TRBV30 and TRBJ2-7. Germline V gives CDR1 GTSNPN, CDR2 SVGIG (reference sequence). A total of 8 residues make up the CDR3, ends included. This CDR3 reads CAWRTTTS.

A word on this clonotype: This may stem from a read error, because a much larger clone lies one nucleotide away. The CDR3 region has the DNA TGTGCCAGCAGTTTACAGGGGAGAAATCAGCCCCAGCATTTT. This translates into CASSLQGRNQPQHF. The genes are TRBV12-3 or TRBV12-4 and TRBJ1-5; D may be TRBD1 (6 bases). The ends were cut back, 2 bases at V and 4 bases at J, with 9 bases in the middle. The CDR3 has 14 residues.

This clonotype was observed a handful of times. This chain uses TRBV29-1 with TRBJ2-7; 9 bases map to TRBD1. Germline V lookup: CDR1 SQVTM, CDR2 ANQGSEA. This CDR3 has 11 amino acids. The V and J ends lost 7 bases and 11 bases, in that order; junction bases with no gene match: 9. CDR3 protein: CSAGGQGREYF. The CDR3, as DNA: TGCAGCGCCGGTGGACAGGGGAGGGAGTACTTC.

This chain links TRBV23-1 with TRBJ1-5; 8 nucleotides agree with TRBD1. TRBV23-1 is designated an ORF whose function remains uncertain. The CDR3 has 17 residues. Trimming took 0 bases from V and 3 from J; bases not matched to a gene: 7. This CDR3 is CASSQSSGQVLNQPQHF. The CDR3 DNA sequence: TGCGCCAGCAGTCAATCCTCGGGACAGGTCCTCAATCAGCCCCAGCATTTT.

The chain recombines TRBV18 with TRBJ2-2; 10 nucleotides match TRBD1. V lost 3 bases and J lost 4; bases outside the gene matches: 8. This CDR3 spans 17 amino acids. From germline, CDR1 is KGHSH and CDR2 LQKENI. The CDR3 is CASSPLRTGGSTGELFF. CDR3 sequence (DNA): TGTGCCAGCTCACCTCTACGGACAGGGGGAAGCACCGGGGAGCTGTTTTTT.

This rearrangement joins TRBV18 to TRBJ2-1, with 7 bases that match TRBD2. This CDR3 has 13 residues. The V segment lost 3 bases and the J segment 8 bases; nucleotides outside the gene matches: 4. The germline V gene has CDR1 KGHSH and CDR2 LQKENI. CDR3 region: CASSPRGEDEQFF. CDR3 sequence (DNA): TGTGCCAGCTCACCTCGGGGGGAGGATGAGCAGTTCTTC.

This clonotype was observed at least ten times. The V and J genes are TRBV7-3 and TRBJ2-2; 8 nucleotides align to TRBD2. CDR1 and CDR2 (germline): SGHTA, FQGTGA. CDR3 length: 18 amino acids. V lost 2 bases and J lost 1; bases outside the gene matches: 9. The CDR3 DNA reads as TGTGCCAGCAGCTTATTCCCGGGGGGGAACAAGAACACCGGGGAGCTGTTTTTT. This encodes CASSLFPGGNKNTGELFF.

This clonotype occurred many times. The rearrangement joins TRBV3-1 to TRBJ2-1, with D perhaps being TRBD1 or TRBD2 (7 bases each). The germline gives CDR1 LGHDT, CDR2 YNNKEL (reference sequence). The CDR3 is 11 residues long. V gave up 4 bases and J gave up 14 bases, with 12 bases separating them. The CDR3 protein is CASSRGGGKFF. As DNA, the CDR3 is TGTGCCAGCAGCCGGGGAGGGGGCAAGTTCTTC.

This clonotype was seen many times. The chain recombines TRBV7-2 with TRBJ2-1, with D tentatively TRBD2 (6 bases). Trimming took 5 bases from V and 7 from J, leaving 18 bases between them. CDR1 and CDR2 from the germline V gene are SGHTA and FQGNSA. The CDR3 runs 15 residues. CDR3 DNA: TGTGCCAGCAGCCCCATGAAGTTAGCGGAAAATGAGCAGTTCTTC. It translates to CASSPMKLAENEQFF.

This clonotype occurred a few times. V and J are TRBV3-1 and TRBJ2-3; perhaps TRBD1 as D (5 bases). The CDR3 covers 13 residues. V shed 2 bases and J shed 5 bases, with 8 bases lying between them. Germline V gives CDR1 LGHDT, CDR2 YNNKEL (reference sequence). CDR3 loop: CASSQTQGDTQYF. CDR3 coding DNA: TGTGCCAGCAGCCAAACCCAGGGAGATACGCAGTATTTT.

This clonotype was detected a few times. The chain carries TRBV20-1 and TRBJ2-2, with TRBD2 identical over 10 bases. This CDR3 is built from 16 residues. CDR1 and CDR2 from the germline V gene are DFQATT and SNEGSKA (reference sequence). The junction had 8 bases not matched to a gene; V was cut back by 3 bases and J by 4 bases. The CDR3 protein is CSASDSGRFSTGELFF. CDR3 coding DNA: TGCAGTGCTAGTGATAGCGGGAGGTTTAGCACCGGGGAGCTGTTTTTT.